The TCR beta chain described here comes from a study of control samples from healthy donors and cancer patients. The CDR3 length is 13 residues. Germline CDR1 is SGHNT and CDR2 is YYREEE (reference sequence). Trimming cost V 4 bases and J 3 bases, with 11 bases left between them. Assay: immunoSEQ multiplex PCR; the TCRdb copy retains only in-frame clones and omits some. The table has some 30,000 clones, 75% to 95% seen once. Input material: PBMCs. The TCR was taken from a man aged 45-60 years with lung cancer. The chain combines TRBV5-4 with TRBJ2-7, with a possible D match to TRBD2 (7 bases). The CDR3 nucleotides read TGTGCCAGCAGCGGGGGGGGCGACTACGAGCAGTACTTC. Protein sequence: CASSGGGDYEQYF.